The 30 T cell receptor beta chains given below trace back to one sample, sequenced in a study of post-analysis software for immune sequencing data. Whole-study results and caveats: Among 5 or 6 TRBV segments more frequent in patients than controls were TRBV5-6, TRBV5-1 and TRBV20-1.

Every TCR beta cDNA library bore unique molecular identifiers. TCRdb re-called the PCR reads through MiXCR, storing one row per CDR3 protein. The sample has 650,000 to 900,000 distinct CDR3 sequences, just over 45% seen once. Their specific antigens are unknown. Sequencing input: blood. These TCRs come from a girl aged 5-17 years with multiple sclerosis.

This chain links TRBV20-1 with TRBJ1-1; 10 bases agree with TRBD1. Trimming at V came to 6 bases and at J to 1 base, leaving 8 bases not matched to a gene. This CDR3 is built from 15 residues. The germline V gene has CDR1 DFQATT and CDR2 SNEGSKA (reference sequence). CDR3 amino acids: CSARGTGAWNTEAFF. The DNA of the CDR3 is TGCAGTGCAAGGGGGACAGGGGCTTGGAACACTGAAGCTTTCTTT.

V gene TRBV11-2 combines with J gene TRBJ1-5; perhaps TRBD1 as D (6 bases). CDR1 and CDR2 (germline): SGHAT, FQNNGV. Trimming took off 3 bases at V and 7 bases at J, with 10 bases between the two ends. This CDR3 is 13 amino acids long. CDR3 amino acids: CASSLGGRQPQHF. Written as DNA, the CDR3 is TGTGCCAGCAGCTTGGGGGGGCGGCAGCCCCAGCATTTT.

This clonotype was seen a few times. V usage is TRBV6-5 and J usage is TRBJ2-7; 9 bases are a match to TRBD1. Germline values: CDR1 MNHEY, CDR2 SVGAGI. The CDR3 has 18 residues. The junction had 11 bases not matched to a gene; V was cut back by 1 base and J by 1 base. The CDR3 DNA reads as TGTGCCAGCAGTTACTACCCGTTTGGACAGGGGCAATCCTACGAGCAGTACTTC. It codes for CASSYYPFGQGQSYEQYF.

CDR3 amino acids: CASSLGTSGTGELFF. CDR3 DNA: TGTGCCAGCAGTCTCGGGACTAGCGGTACCGGGGAGCTGTTTTTT. This chain joins TRBV6-5 and TRBJ2-2, with 11 nucleotides matching TRBD2. From germline, CDR1 is MNHEY and CDR2 SVGAGI. The ends lost 5 bases at V and 5 bases at J; junction bases unmatched: 4. The CDR3 runs 15 residues.

This clonotype was seen only a few times. The chain links TRBV20-1 to TRBJ2-5, with 9 positions matching TRBD1. The DNA end lines up better with TRBJ2-7; the J call may be wrong. The CDR3 sequence is 14 residues long. The germline V gene has CDR1 DFQATT and CDR2 SNEGSKA (reference sequence). Here the CDR3 DNA reads TGCAGTGCTAGACTGGACAGGGGAACATACGAGCAGTACTTC. It translates to CSARLDRGTYEQYF.

The V and J genes are TRBV20-1 and TRBJ2-1, with D possibly being TRBD2 (6 bases). CDR3 length: 18 amino acids. V lost 0 bases and J 0 bases, leaving 18 bases between the germline ends. Germline values: CDR1 DFQATT, CDR2 SNEGSKA (reference sequence). CDR3 in amino acids: CSARDRASARDSYNEQFF. In DNA, the CDR3 is TGCAGTGCTAGAGATCGGGCTAGCGCCCGAGACTCCTACAATGAGCAGTTCTTC.

Points on this clonotype: One junction end disagrees with the germline gene, perhaps due to a read error. The V and J genes are TRBV27 and TRBJ2-5, with D possibly TRBD2 on 6 matching bases. CDR3 length equals 15 residues. The germline V gene encodes CDR1 MNHEY and CDR2 SMNVEV (reference sequence). CDR3 sequence reads: CASSLTSRHQETRYF. CDR3 nucleotide sequence: TGTGCCAGCAGTTTAACTAGCCGTCACCAAGAGACCCGGTACTTC.

Turning to this clonotype: Just one base apart from a much larger clone, this may be a read error. The chain combines TRBV20-1 with TRBJ2-5, with TRBD2 matching over 11 bases. The trim removed 8 bases at V and 11 bases at J, leaving 19 bases unmatched. Germline V CDR1 and CDR2: DFQATT, SNEGSKA (reference sequence). This CDR3 is built from 15 residues. The CDR3 DNA reads as TGCAGTACCACCGGGACTAGCGGCTCCTACAATGAGCAGTACTTC. Its protein is CSTTGTSGSYNEQYF.

The rearrangement links TRBV6-5 to TRBJ1-2; 7 bases line up with TRBD1. The junction had 10 bases not matched to a gene; V was cut back by 0 bases and J by 0 bases. This CDR3 has 18 residues. Germline V CDR1 and CDR2: MNHEY, SVGAGI. This chain's CDR3 is CASSYSTRDSLANYGYTF. Here the CDR3 DNA reads TGTGCCAGCAGTTACTCCACGAGGGACAGCCTCGCTAACTATGGCTACACCTTC.

This clonotype was picked up a small number of times. The chain joins TRBV9 to TRBJ2-1; 8 nucleotides line up with TRBD1. The CDR3 contains 17 residues. V was pared by 7 bases and J by 0 bases, with 12 bases of the junction left unmatched. CDR1 and CDR2 (germline): SGDLS, YYNGEE. CDR3 protein: CASAVSRGRVSYNEQFF. Written as DNA, the CDR3 is TGTGCCAGCGCAGTGTCCAGGGGGCGCGTCTCCTACAATGAGCAGTTCTTC.

This clonotype was seen only a few times. The V gene is TRBV5-6, the J gene TRBJ1-2; D is uncertain. Germline V CDR1 and CDR2: SGHDT, YYEEEE. This CDR3 has 11 residues. Trimming took off 4 bases at V and 8 bases at J, with 9 bases between the two ends. In DNA form, the CDR3 reads TGTGCCAGCAGCGGGAAGACCGGCTACACCTTC. Translated, it gives CASSGKTGYTF.

This clonotype came up many times. This chain uses TRBV20-1 with TRBJ2-7; TRBD2 aligns across 8 bases. J lost 2 bases, V lost 1 base, and 13 bases had no gene match. Germline assignment: CDR1 DFQATT and CDR2 SNEGSKA (reference sequence). This CDR3 comprises 17 residues. CDR3 nucleotide sequence: TGCAGTGCTAGAGGCGAGGGGCTTAGCGGGGTACCCTACGAGCAGTACTTC. It specifies CSARGEGLSGVPYEQYF.

This chain links TRBV5-5 with TRBJ1-4, with D maybe TRBD1 (5 bases). CDR3 length: 15 residues. The germline V and J ends were trimmed by 1 base and 8 bases, with 15 bases remaining between them. Germline loops: CDR1 SGHKS, CDR2 YYEKEE (reference sequence). CDR3 sequence reads: CASSLSEGSYEKLFF. Written as DNA, the CDR3 is TGTGCCAGCAGCTTGTCTGAGGGGAGCTACGAAAAACTGTTTTTT. Full variable domain (remainder filled in from reference TRBV5-5 and TRBJ1-4): DAGVTQSPTHLIKTRGQQVTLRCSPISGHKSVSWYQQVLGQGPQFIFQYYEKEERGRGNFPDRFSARQFPNYSSELNVNALLLGDSALYLCASSLSEGSYEKLFFGSGTQLSVL.

The chain combines TRBV7-9 with TRBJ1-2; D is perhaps TRBD1 (5 bases). This CDR3 comprises 15 residues. Germline V CDR1 and CDR2: SEHNR, FQNEAQ (reference sequence). The V end was cut by 3 bases, the J end by 4 bases, with 15 bases between. As DNA, the CDR3 is TGTGCCAGCAGCTTGGGACTCTCCGAGGGCTATGGCTACACCTTC. This codes for CASSLGLSEGYGYTF.

This chain joins TRBV9 and TRBJ1-1; the D is unclear. CDR3 size: 15 residues. V gave up 0 bases and J gave up 1 base, with 10 bases separating them. Germline V lookup: CDR1 SGDLS, CDR2 YYNGEE. The CDR3 reads CASSVVGSTNTEAFF. For the CDR3, the DNA is TGTGCCAGCAGCGTAGTAGGATCCACGAACACTGAAGCTTTCTTT.

The rearrangement joins TRBV4-1 to TRBJ2-5; 10 nucleotides match TRBD2. The J call may be in error: the DNA end matches TRBJ2-7 better. CDR1 MGHRA and CDR2 YSYEKL come from the germline V gene. The CDR3 contains 18 residues. The CDR3 loop is CASSQEEPAGGLLTEQYF. The CDR3 nucleotides read TGCGCCAGCAGCCAAGAGGAGCCAGCGGGAGGGCTCCTTACCGAGCAGTACTTC.

This chain links TRBV7-9 with TRBJ2-7, with 7 nucleotides matching TRBD1. The CDR3 is made up of 12 amino acids. The junction had 2 bases not matched to a gene; V was cut back by 5 bases and J by 4 bases. Germline loops: CDR1 SEHNR, CDR2 FQNEAQ (reference sequence). CDR3 in DNA: TGTGCCAGCAGCAAGACAGGGTACGAGCAGTACTTC. This encodes CASSKTGYEQYF.

A word on this clonotype: The conserved final phenylalanine or tryptophan is absent from the CDR3, which likely points to a read error. The CDR3 bases are TGTGCCAGCAGCGGACAGATTAGCAATCAGCCCCAGCATGTT. It encodes CASSGQISNQPQHV. This chain joins TRBV6-1 and TRBJ1-5; maybe TRBD1 (6 bases). Germline V gene lookup returns CDR1 MNHNS and CDR2 SASEGT. The CDR3 loop spans 14 amino acids. V lost 6 bases to trimming and J lost 0 bases, with 9 bases between them.

V is TRBV7-2 and J is TRBJ1-5, with D unclear. CDR1 and CDR2 (germline): SGHTA, FQGNSA. V gave up 1 base and J gave up 5 bases, with 6 bases separating them. CDR3 length equals 13 residues. The CDR3 DNA reads as TGTGCCAGCAGCTTAGTTTGGGATCAGCCCCAGCATTTT. Encoded protein: CASSLVWDQPQHF.

This chain joins TRBV29-1 and TRBJ2-1, with 12 bases lining up with TRBD2. This CDR3 spans 15 amino acids. Germline V lookup: CDR1 SQVTM, CDR2 ANQGSEA. J was trimmed by 0 bases and V by 4 bases; bases with no gene match: 1. Written as DNA, the CDR3 is TGCAGCGTTGGGACTAGCGGGACCTCCTACAATGAGCAGTTCTTC. Translation: CSVGTSGTSYNEQFF.

The chain combines TRBV5-1 with TRBJ2-5, with 10 bases fitting TRBD2. This CDR3 spans 16 amino acids. The V and J ends lost 4 bases and 0 bases, in that order; junction bases with no gene match: 6. The germline gives CDR1 SGHRS, CDR2 YFSETQ. DNA for the CDR3: TGCGCCAGCAGCCTCGCTCTAGCGGGAGACCAAGAGACCCAGTACTTC. This encodes CASSLALAGDQETQYF.

This clonotype has only a few counts. This chain links TRBV20-1 with TRBJ2-1, with D uncertain. Germline CDR1 is DFQATT and CDR2 is SNEGSKA (reference sequence). Trimming took 7 bases from V and 2 from J, leaving 6 bases between them. This CDR3 contains 11 residues. The CDR3 spells CSVATYNEQFF. The DNA for the CDR3 is TGCAGTGTTGCTACCTACAATGAGCAGTTCTTC.

The chain recombines TRBV12-3 or TRBV12-4 with TRBJ2-7; D gene unclear. This CDR3 comprises 14 residues. V was trimmed by 4 bases and J by 2 bases, leaving 12 bases between them. CDR3 nucleotide sequence: TGTGCCAGCAGTTCCGGCACAGCGACCTACGAGCAGTACTTC. Amino acid sequence: CASSSGTATYEQYF.

V is TRBV7-6 and J is TRBJ1-1; D not resolved. In germline, CDR1 is SGHVS, CDR2 FNYEAQ. The CDR3 covers 13 residues. V was trimmed by 4 bases and J by 0 bases, leaving 6 bases between them. CDR3 DNA: TGTGCCAGCAGCTACCAGATGAACACTGAAGCTTTCTTT. It codes for CASSYQMNTEAFF.

This clonotype was found once. The chain links TRBV7-3 to TRBJ2-3; D is undetermined. Germline loops: CDR1 SGHTA, CDR2 FQGTGA. The CDR3 has 16 residues. V was clipped by 1 base and J by 8 bases, with 19 bases between them. The CDR3 spells CASSLRAVQAGFTQYF. CDR3 DNA: TGTGCCAGCAGCTTAAGGGCGGTCCAGGCCGGATTTACGCAGTATTTT. Full variable domain (remainder filled in from reference TRBV7-3 and TRBJ2-3): GAGVSQTPSNKVTEKGKYVELRCDPISGHTALYWYRQSLGQGPEFLIYFQGTGAADDSGLPNDRFFAVRPEGSVSTLKIQRTERGDSAVYLCASSLRAVQAGFTQYFGPGTRLTVL.

The chain links TRBV29-1 to TRBJ2-3; 9 nucleotides line up with TRBD2. Germline assignment: CDR1 SQVTM and CDR2 ANQGSEA. V lost 3 bases, J lost 0 bases, and 7 bases stayed unmatched. CDR3 length: 16 amino acids. The CDR3 loop is CSVEGVTSGSTDTQYF. The CDR3 nucleotides are TGCAGCGTTGAGGGCGTAACTAGCGGGAGCACAGATACGCAGTATTTT.

The sample holds a few counts of this clonotype. J is TRBJ2-7 and V is TRBV25-1; no definite D call. The CDR3 runs to 15 residues. V was trimmed by 1 base and J by 0 bases, leaving 10 bases between them. In germline, CDR1 is MGHDK, CDR2 SYGVNS. CDR3 protein: CASSELDGSSYEQYF. Written as DNA, the CDR3 is TGTGCCAGCAGTGAATTGGACGGTAGCTCCTACGAGCAGTACTTC.

As to this clonotype: Being one base from a much bigger clone, this may be a read error. The chain joins TRBV12-3 or TRBV12-4 to TRBJ1-4; possibly TRBD1 for D (5 bases). V gave up 1 base and J gave up 16 bases, with 16 bases separating them. This CDR3 is built from 13 residues. The CDR3 region has the DNA TGTGCCAGCAGTTTAGGCTTGAAGGGGACGCAGTTTTTT. Its translation: CASSLGLKGTQFF.

This chain links TRBV2 with TRBJ2-5; D is ambiguous. The J call may be incorrect, as the DNA end agrees better with TRBJ2-7. This CDR3 spans 14 amino acids. In germline, CDR1 is SNHLY, CDR2 FYNNEI. This CDR3 reads CASSEVRSPHEQYF. DNA of the CDR3: TGTGCCAGCAGTGAAGTGCGATCACCCCACGAGCAGTACTTC.

In this sample, this clonotype turned up a few times. The rearrangement uses TRBV30 and TRBJ2-5, with D unclear. The germline gives CDR1 GTSNPN, CDR2 SVGIG (reference sequence). This CDR3 contains 12 residues. V dropped 2 bases and J dropped 4 bases, with 8 bases sitting between them. The CDR3 region is CAWSSVIETQYF. As DNA, the CDR3 is TGTGCCTGGAGTTCGGTGATAGAGACCCAGTACTTC.